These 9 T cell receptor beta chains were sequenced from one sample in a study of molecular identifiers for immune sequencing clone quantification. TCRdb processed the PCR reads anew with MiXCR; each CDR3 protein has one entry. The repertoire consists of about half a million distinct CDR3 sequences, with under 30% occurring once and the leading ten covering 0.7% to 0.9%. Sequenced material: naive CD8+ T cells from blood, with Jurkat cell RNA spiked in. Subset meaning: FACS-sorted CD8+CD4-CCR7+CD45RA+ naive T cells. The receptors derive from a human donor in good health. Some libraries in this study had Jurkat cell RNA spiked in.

DNA for the CDR3: TGTGCCAGCAGCTTCCGGGACTCATATACAGATACGCAGTATTTT. As protein: CASSFRDSYTDTQYF. The chain joins TRBV13 to TRBJ2-3; tentative D call: TRBD2 (6 bases). The CDR3 is 15 amino acids. Trimming cost V 3 bases and J 3 bases, with 13 bases left between them. CDR1 and CDR2 from the germline V gene are PRHDT and FYEKMQ (reference sequence).

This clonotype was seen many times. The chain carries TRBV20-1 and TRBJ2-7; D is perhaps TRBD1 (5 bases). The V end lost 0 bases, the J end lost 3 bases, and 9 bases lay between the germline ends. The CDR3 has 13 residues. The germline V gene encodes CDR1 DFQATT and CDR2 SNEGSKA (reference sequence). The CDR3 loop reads CSARDQGLYEQYF. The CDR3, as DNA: TGCAGTGCTAGAGATCAGGGCCTCTACGAGCAGTACTTC.

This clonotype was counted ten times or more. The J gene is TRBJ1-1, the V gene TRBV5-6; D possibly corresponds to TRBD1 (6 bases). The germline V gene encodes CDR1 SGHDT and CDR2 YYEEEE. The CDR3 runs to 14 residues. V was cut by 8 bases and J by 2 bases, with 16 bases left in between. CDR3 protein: CASVYGQTNTEAFF. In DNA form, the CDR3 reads TGTGCCAGTGTATACGGACAGACAAACACTGAAGCTTTCTTT.

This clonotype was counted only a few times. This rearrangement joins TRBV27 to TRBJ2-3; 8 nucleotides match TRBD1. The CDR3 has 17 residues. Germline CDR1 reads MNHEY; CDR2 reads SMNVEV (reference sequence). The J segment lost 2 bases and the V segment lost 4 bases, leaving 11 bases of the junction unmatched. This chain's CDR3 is CASSSYTGTGITDTQYF. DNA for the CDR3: TGTGCCAGCAGTTCTTACACCGGGACAGGTATCACAGATACGCAGTATTTT.

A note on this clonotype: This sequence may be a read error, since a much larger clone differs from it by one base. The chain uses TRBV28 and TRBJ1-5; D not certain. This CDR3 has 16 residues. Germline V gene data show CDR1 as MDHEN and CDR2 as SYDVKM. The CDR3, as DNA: TGTGCCAGCAGTTACAGAACCGGGTTGGGCAATCAGCACCAGCATTTT. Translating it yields CASSYRTGLGNQHQHF.

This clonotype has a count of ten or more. The CDR3 sequence is CASSLHTSTDTQYF. The DNA of the CDR3 is TGTGCCAGCAGTTTACATACTAGCACAGATACGCAGTATTTT. The rearrangement joins TRBV28 to TRBJ2-3; no definite D call. V gave up 2 bases and J gave up 0 bases, with 6 bases separating them. The germline gives CDR1 MDHEN, CDR2 SYDVKM. The CDR3 contains 14 residues.

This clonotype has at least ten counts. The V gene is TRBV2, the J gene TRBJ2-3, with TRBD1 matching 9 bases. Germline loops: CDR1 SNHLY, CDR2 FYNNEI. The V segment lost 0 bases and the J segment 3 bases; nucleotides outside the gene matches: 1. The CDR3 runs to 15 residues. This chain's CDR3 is CASSEAGQGTDTQYF. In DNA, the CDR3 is TGTGCCAGCAGTGAAGCGGGACAGGGTACAGATACGCAGTATTTT.

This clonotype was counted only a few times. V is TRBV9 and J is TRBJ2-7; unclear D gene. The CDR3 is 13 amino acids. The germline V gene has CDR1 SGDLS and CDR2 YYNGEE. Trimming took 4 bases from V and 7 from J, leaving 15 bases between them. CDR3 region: CASSFFAPEEQYF. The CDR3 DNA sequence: TGTGCCAGCAGCTTCTTCGCCCCGGAAGAGCAGTACTTC. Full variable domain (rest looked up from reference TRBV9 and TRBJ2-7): DSGVTQTPKHLITATGQRVTLRCSPRSGDLSVYWYQQSLDQGLQFLIQYYNGEERAKGNILERFSAQQFPDLHSELNLSSLELGDSALYFCASSFFAPEEQYFGPGTRLTVT.

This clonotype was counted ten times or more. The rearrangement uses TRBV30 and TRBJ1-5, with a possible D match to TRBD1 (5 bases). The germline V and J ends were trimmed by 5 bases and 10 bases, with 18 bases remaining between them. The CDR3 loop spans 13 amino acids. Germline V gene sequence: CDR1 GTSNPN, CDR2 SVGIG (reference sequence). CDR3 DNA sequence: TGTGCCTGGTCCCGGATCTTAGGGGATCCCCAGCATTTT. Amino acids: CAWSRILGDPQHF.